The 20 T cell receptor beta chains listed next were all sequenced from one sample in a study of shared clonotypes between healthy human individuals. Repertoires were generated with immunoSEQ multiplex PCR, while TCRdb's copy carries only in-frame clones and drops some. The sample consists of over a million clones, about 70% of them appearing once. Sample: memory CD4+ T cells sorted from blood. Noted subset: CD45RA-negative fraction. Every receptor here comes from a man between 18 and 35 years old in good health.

The CDR3 coding sequence is TGTGCCAGCAGTGAGGGAGGGCACACAGATACGCAGTATTTT. The encoded protein is CASSEGGHTDTQYF. This sequence joins TRBV2 and TRBJ2-3; TRBD2 aligns across 7 bases. Germline-derived CDR1 and CDR2 are SNHLY and FYNNEI. V lost 3 bases and J lost 2; bases outside the gene matches: 2. The CDR3 extends over 14 amino acids.

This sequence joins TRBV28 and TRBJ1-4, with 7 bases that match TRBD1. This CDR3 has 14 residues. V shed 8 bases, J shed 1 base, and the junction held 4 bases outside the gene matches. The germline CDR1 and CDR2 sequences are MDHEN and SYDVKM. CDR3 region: CASRGDRTNEKLFF. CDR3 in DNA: TGTGCCAGCCGAGGGGACAGAACTAATGAAAAACTGTTTTTT. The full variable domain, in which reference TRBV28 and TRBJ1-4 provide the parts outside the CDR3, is DVKVTQSSRYLVKRTGEKVFLECVQDMDHENMFWYRQDPGLGLRLIYFSYDVKMKEKGDIPEGYSVSREKKERFSLILESASTNQTSMYLCASRGDRTNEKLFFGSGTQLSVL.

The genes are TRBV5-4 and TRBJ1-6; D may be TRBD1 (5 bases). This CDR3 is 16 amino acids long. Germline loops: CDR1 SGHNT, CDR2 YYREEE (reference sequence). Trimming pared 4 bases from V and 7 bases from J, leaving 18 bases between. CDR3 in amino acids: CASSPPGEGRNSPLHF. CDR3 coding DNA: TGTGCCAGCAGCCCCCCGGGGGAGGGAAGAAATTCACCCCTCCACTTT. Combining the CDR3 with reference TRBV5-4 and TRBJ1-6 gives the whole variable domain ETGVTQSPTHLIKTRGQQVTLRCSSQSGHNTVSWYQQALGQGPQFIFQYYREEENGRGNFPPRFSGLQFPNYSSELNVNALELDDSALYLCASSPPGEGRNSPLHFGNGTRLTVT.

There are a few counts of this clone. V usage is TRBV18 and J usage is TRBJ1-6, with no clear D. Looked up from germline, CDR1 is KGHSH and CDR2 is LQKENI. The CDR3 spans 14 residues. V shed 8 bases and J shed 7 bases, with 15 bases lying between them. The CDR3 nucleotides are TGTGCCAGCACCGCGGTACAGACGAATTCACCCCTCCACTTT. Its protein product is CASTAVQTNSPLHF.

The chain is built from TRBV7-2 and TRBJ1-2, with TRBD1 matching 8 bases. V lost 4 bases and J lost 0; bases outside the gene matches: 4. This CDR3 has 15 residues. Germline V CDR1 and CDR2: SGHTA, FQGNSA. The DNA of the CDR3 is TGTGCCAGCAGCTGGCAACAGGGGGCTAACTATGGCTACACCTTC. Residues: CASSWQQGANYGYTF.

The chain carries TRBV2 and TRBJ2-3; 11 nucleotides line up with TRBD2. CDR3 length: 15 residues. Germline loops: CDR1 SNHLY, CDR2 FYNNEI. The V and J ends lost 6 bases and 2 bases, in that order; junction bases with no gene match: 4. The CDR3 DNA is TGTGCCAGCAGGAGGACTAGCGGGCTCACAGATACGCAGTATTTT. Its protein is CASRRTSGLTDTQYF.

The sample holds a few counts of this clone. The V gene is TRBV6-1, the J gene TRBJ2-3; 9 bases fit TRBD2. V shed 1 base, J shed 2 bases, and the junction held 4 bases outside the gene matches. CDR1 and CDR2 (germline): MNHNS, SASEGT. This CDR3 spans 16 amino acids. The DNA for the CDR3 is TGTGCCAGCAGTGAAGGGGGGGGACTAGCCACAGATACGCAGTATTTT. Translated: CASSEGGGLATDTQYF.

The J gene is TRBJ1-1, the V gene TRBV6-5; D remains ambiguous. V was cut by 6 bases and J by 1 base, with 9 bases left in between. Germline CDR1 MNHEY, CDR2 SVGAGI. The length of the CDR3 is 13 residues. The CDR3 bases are TGTGCCAGCAGAAGGAGGGAGAACACTGAAGCTTTCTTT. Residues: CASRRRENTEAFF.

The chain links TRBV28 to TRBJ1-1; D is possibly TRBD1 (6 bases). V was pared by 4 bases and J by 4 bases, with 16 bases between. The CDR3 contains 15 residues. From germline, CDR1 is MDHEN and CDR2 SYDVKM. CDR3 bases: TGTGCCAGCAGTTCACGGCGGGGGCGGGGCACTGAAGCTTTCTTT. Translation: CASSSRRGRGTEAFF.

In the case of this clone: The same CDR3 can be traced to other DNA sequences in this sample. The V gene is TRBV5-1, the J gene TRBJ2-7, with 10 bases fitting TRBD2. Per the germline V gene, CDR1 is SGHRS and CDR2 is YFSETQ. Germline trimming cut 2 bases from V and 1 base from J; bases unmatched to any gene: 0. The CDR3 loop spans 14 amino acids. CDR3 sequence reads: CASSFSGGSYEQYF. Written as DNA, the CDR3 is TGCGCCAGCAGCTTTAGCGGGGGGTCCTACGAGCAGTACTTC.

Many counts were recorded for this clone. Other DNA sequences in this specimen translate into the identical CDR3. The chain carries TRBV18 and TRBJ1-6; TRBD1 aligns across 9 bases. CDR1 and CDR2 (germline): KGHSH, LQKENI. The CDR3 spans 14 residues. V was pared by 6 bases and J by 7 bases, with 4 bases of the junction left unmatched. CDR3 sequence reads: CASSGQGGNSPLHF. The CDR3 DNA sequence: TGTGCCAGCTCGGGACAGGGCGGGAATTCACCCCTCCACTTT.

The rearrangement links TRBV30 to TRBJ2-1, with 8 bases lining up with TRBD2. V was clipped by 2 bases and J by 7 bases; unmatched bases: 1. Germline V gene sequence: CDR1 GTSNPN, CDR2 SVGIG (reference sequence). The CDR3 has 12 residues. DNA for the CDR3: TGTGCCTGGAGTCGACTAGCGAATGAGCAGTTCTTC. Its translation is CAWSRLANEQFF.

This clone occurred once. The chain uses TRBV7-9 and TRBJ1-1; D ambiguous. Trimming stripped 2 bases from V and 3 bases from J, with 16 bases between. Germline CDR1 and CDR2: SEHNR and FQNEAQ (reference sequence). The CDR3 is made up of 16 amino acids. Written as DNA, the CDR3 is TGTGCCAGCAGCTTATTAAGAAAGTCTGCGGACACTGAAGCTTTCTTT. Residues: CASSLLRKSADTEAFF.

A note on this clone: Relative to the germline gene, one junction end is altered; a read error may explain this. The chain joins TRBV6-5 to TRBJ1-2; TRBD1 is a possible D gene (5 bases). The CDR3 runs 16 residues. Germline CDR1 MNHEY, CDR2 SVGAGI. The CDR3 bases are TGTGCCAGCAGTTACGTACGGGGTGGGGCTAACTTTGGCTACACCTTC. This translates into CASSYVRGGANFGYTF.

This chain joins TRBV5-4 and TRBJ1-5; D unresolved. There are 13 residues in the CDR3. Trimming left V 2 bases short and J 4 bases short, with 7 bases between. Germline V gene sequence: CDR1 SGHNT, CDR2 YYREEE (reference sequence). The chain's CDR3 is CASSFEANQPQHF. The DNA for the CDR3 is TGTGCCAGCAGCTTTGAGGCGAATCAGCCCCAGCATTTT.

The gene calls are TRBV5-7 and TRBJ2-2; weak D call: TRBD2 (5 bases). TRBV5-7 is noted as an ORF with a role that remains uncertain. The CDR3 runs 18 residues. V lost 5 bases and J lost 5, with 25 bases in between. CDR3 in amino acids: CASRGRDTSIAGTGELFF. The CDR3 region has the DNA TGTGCCAGCAGGGGGAGAGACACTTCAATTGCGGGTACCGGGGAGCTGTTTTTT.

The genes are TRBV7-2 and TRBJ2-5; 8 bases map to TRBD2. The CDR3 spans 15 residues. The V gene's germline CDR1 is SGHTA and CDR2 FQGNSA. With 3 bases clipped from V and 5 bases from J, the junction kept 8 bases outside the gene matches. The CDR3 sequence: CASSLIAVAGETQYF. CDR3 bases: TGTGCCAGCAGCTTGATAGCGGTAGCGGGGGAGACCCAGTACTTC.

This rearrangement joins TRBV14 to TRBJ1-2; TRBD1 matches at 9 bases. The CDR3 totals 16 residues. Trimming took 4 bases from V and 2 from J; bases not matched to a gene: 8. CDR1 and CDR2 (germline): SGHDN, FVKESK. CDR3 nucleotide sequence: TGTGCCAGCAGCCTAAACCGGGACAGGGAGAACTATGGCTACACCTTC. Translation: CASSLNRDRENYGYTF. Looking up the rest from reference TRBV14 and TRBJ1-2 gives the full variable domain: EAGVTQFPSHSVIEKGQTVTLRCDPISGHDNLYWYRRVMGKEIKFLLHFVKESKQDESGMPNNRFLAERTGGTYSTLKVQPAELEDSGVYFCASSLNRDRENYGYTFGSGTRLTVV.

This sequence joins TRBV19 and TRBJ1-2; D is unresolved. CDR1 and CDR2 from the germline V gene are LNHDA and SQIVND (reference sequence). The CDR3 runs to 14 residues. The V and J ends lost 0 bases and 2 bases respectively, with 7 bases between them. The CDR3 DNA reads TGTGCCAGTAGTATAGAGGCAGGAAACTATGGCTACACCTTC. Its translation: CASSIEAGNYGYTF.

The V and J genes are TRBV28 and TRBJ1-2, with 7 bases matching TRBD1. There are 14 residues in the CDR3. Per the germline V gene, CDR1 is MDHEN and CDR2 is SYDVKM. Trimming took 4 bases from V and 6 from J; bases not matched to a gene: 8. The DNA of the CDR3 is TGTGCCAGCAGTTCCGCACAGGGGAATCATGGCTACACCTTC. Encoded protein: CASSSAQGNHGYTF.